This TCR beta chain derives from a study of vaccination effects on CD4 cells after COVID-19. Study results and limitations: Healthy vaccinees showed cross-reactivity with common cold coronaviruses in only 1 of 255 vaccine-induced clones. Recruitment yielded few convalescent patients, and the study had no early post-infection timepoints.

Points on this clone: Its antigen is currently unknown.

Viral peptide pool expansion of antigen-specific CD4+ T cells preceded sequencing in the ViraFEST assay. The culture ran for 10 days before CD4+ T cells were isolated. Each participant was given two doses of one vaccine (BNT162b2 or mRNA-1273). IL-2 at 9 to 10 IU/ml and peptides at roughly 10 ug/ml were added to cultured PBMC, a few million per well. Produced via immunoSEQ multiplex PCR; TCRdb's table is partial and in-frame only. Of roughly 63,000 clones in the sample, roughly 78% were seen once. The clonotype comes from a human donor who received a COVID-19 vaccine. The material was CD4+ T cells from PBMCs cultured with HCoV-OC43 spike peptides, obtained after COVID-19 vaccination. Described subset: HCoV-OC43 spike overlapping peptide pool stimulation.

CDR3 nucleotide sequence: TGTGCCAGCAGCGTAGGGGGTAGCGGGGGGGCCAACACCGGGGAGCTGTTTTTT. This codes for CASSVGGSGGANTGELFF. The chain has TRBV9 and TRBJ2-2; 11 nucleotides match TRBD2. The CDR3 length is 18 residues. Germline trimming cut 0 bases from V and 2 bases from J; bases unmatched to any gene: 6. CDR1 is SGDLS and CDR2 is YYNGEE in the germline V gene.